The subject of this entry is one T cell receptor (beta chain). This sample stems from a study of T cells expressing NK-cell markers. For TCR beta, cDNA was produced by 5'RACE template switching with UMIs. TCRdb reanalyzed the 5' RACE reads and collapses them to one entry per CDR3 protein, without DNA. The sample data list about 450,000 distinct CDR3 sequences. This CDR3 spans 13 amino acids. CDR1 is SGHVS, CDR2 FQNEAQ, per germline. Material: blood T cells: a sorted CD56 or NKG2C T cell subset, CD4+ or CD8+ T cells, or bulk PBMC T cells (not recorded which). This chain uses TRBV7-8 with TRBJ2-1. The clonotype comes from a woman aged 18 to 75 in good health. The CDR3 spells CASSLAEVNEQFF.